These 3 T cell receptor beta chains were all obtained from the same sample, sequenced in a study of Graves' ophthalmopathy and Graves' hyperthyroidism. Amplified material comprised TCR beta CDR3 regions derived from RNA transcripts. HTBI primers were employed in first-round RT-PCR, then a second-round multiplex PCR followed. Using its own MiXCR run on the multiplex PCR reads, TCRdb lists one record per CDR3 protein. The sample lists roughly 500,000 distinct CDR3 sequences; approximately 15% were seen once. Sequences were obtained from blood. Receptors were obtained from a woman aged 25 to 39 with Graves' ophthalmopathy.

This chain uses TRBV30 with TRBJ1-5; 8 bases map to TRBD1. V lost 1 base to trimming and J lost 6 bases; unmatched junction nucleotides: 8. Looked up from germline, CDR1 is GTSNPN and CDR2 is SVGIG (reference sequence). This CDR3 has 15 amino acids. The CDR3 sequence: CAWSALGQGAQPQHF. The CDR3 DNA reads TGTGCCTGGAGTGCCCTAGGACAGGGTGCTCAGCCCCAGCATTTT.

The gene calls are TRBV10-3 and TRBJ1-2; D may be TRBD1 (5 bases). There are 16 residues in the CDR3. Germline loops: CDR1 ENHRY, CDR2 SYGVKD. The V and J ends lost 2 bases and 6 bases respectively, with 19 bases between them. CDR3 nucleotides: TGTGCCATCAGTGAGCCATCGTACGGGGCGGGAAATGGCTACACCTTC. Translated, it gives CAISEPSYGAGNGYTF.

This clonotype was recorded at least ten times. This chain joins TRBV27 and TRBJ1-1, with 7 bases identical to TRBD1. The CDR3 totals 13 residues. Trimming cost V 2 bases and J 5 bases; bases outside gene matches: 2. Germline loops: CDR1 MNHEY, CDR2 SMNVEV (reference sequence). The CDR3 region is CASSLQGGTEAFF. In nucleotides, the CDR3 is TGTGCCAGCAGTTTACAGGGGGGAACTGAAGCTTTCTTT.